This T cell receptor beta chain was found in a study of shared clonotypes between healthy human individuals. Study-level results: Between a handful of donors, naive CD4 clonotypes were shared at a level of about 5%. Tissues were not sampled, only blood, and their repertoires likely differ.

Germline lookup yields CDR1 SGHKS and CDR2 YYEKEE (reference sequence). The V gene lost 0 bases and the J gene lost 3 bases, with 9 bases spanning the gap. The CDR3 sequence is 15 residues long. Investigators spread the genomic DNA of each subset evenly over several immunoSEQ plates. This table comes from immunoSEQ multiplex PCR, and its TCRdb copy is limited to in-frame clones, with some not included. This sample carries 950,000 to 1,300,000 clones, roughly 80% of them seen once, and the ten largest clones take approximately 1.5%. Concerning this clone itself: Its antigen is unknown.

This chain links TRBV5-5 with TRBJ1-4; D unresolved. Sequences were obtained from memory CD4+ T cells sorted from blood. Subset specified: CD45RA-negative fraction. The receptor was derived from a man younger than 35 in good health. The CDR3 DNA is TGTGCCAGCAGCTTGGCCTCCTCACCTAATGAAAAACTGTTTTTT. This encodes CASSLASSPNEKLFF.